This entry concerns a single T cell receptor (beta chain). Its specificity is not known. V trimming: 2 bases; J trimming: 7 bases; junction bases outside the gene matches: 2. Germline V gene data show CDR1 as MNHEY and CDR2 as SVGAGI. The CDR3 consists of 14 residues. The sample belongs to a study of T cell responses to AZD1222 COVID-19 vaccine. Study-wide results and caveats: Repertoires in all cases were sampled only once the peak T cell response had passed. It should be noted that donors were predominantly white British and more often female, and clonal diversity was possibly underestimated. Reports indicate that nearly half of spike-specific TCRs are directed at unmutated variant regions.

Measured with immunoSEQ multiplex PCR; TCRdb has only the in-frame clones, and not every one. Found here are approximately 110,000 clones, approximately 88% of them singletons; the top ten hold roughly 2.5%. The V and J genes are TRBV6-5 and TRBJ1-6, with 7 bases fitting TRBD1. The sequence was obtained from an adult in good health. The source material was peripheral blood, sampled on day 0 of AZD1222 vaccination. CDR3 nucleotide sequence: TGTGCCAGCAGTTACGACAGGGAAAATTCACCCCTCCACTTT. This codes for CASSYDRENSPLHF.